This T cell receptor (beta chain) was captured by sequencing in a study of cytomegalovirus exposure and HLA in healthy donors. Study details: Of 300 to 500 genotyped donors, about 81% clustered with self-reported Caucasian donors.

PCR used 60 Vbeta primers and 13 Jbeta primers. Assay: immunoSEQ multiplex PCR; the TCRdb copy retains only in-frame clones and omits some. The profile shows some 100,000 clones, 70% to 80% of them singletons. Unrecorded immune exposures were likely, despite nominal health at sampling. The CDR3 is 12 residues long. Germline-derived CDR1 and CDR2 are MNHNY and SVGAGI (reference sequence). Study-level points and caveats: The study flagged approximately 180 TCR beta chains as cytomegalovirus-associated.

Turning to this clone: Its antigen remains unidentified.

V is TRBV6-6 and J is TRBJ2-5; tentative D call: TRBD2 (6 bases). The closer fit of TRBJ2-7 to the DNA end suggests the J call may be wrong. Sequencing was carried out using PBMCs. The receptor's source is a female donor in good health and CMV-seropositive. CDR3 DNA sequence: TGTGCCAGTCGGGGGATCCAATACGAGCAGTACTTC. This translates into CASRGIQYEQYF.